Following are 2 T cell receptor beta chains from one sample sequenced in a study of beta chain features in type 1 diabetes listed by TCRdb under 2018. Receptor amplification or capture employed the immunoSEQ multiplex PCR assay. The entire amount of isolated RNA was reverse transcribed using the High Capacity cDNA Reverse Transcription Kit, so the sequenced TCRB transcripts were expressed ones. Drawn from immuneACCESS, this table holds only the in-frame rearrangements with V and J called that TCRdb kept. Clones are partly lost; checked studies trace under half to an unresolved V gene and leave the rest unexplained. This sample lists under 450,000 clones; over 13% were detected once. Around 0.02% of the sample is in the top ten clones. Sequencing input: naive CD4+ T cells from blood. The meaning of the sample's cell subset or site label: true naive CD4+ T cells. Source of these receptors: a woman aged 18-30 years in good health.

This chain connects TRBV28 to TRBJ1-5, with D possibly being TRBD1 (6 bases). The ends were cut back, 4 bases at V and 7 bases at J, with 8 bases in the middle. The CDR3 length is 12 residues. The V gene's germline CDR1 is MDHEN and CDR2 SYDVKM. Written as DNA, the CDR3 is TGTGCCAGCAGTTCAGGGGTCCAGCCCCAGCATTTT. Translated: CASSSGVQPQHF.

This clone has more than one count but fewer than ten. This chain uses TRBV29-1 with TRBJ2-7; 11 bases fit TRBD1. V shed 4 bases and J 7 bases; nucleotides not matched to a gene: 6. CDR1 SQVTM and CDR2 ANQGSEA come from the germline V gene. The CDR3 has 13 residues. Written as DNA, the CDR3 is TGCAGCGTTGTAGGACAGGGGGCAAAAGAGCAGTACTTC. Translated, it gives CSVVGQGAKEQYF.